Below are 29 T cell receptor beta chains sequenced from a single sample in a study of beta chain features in type 1 diabetes. The investigators reverse transcribed all of the isolated RNA, so they sequenced expressed TCRB transcripts. Using immunoSEQ multiplex PCR, the repertoire was profiled, and TCRdb retains in-frame clones only, with some absent. The sample gives a few hundred thousand clones, 30% of which show up once; roughly 0.066% is in the top ten. Sequencing was carried out using naive CD4+ T cells from blood. The receptors come from a man aged 18 to 30 in good health.

The chain has TRBV4-1 and TRBJ2-5; a possible D gene is TRBD2 (6 bases). Germline V gives CDR1 MGHRA, CDR2 YSYEKL. The CDR3 has 15 residues. V lost 4 bases to trimming and J lost 5 bases, with 17 bases between them. In DNA, the CDR3 is TGCGCCAGCAGCCCCCGACTAGGAGAGGGTGAGACCCAGTACTTC. Protein: CASSPRLGEGETQYF.

This chain uses TRBV7-9 with TRBJ2-1, with 10 bases identical to TRBD2. The germline CDR1 and CDR2 sequences are SEHNR and FQNEAQ (reference sequence). The CDR3 loop spans 14 amino acids. Trimming took 4 bases from V and 10 from J; bases not matched to a gene: 7. In nucleotides, the CDR3 is TGTGCCAGCAGCTGGCTAGCGGGAGCGCTAGAGCAGTTCTTC. The encoded protein is CASSWLAGALEQFF.

CDR3 sequence reads: CASSHRGPGANVLTF. The CDR3 nucleotides are TGTGCCAGCAGTCACAGGGGGCCTGGGGCCAACGTCCTGACTTTC. The chain carries TRBV27 and TRBJ2-6; 9 nucleotides match TRBD1. Germline-derived CDR1 and CDR2 are MNHEY and SMNVEV (reference sequence). With 5 bases clipped from V and 2 bases from J, the junction kept 1 base outside the gene matches. This CDR3 region has 15 residues.

V is TRBV15 and J is TRBJ1-5, with TRBD1 as a possible D gene (6 bases). CDR3 size: 17 residues. With 1 base removed from V and 4 bases from J, the gap between germline ends came to 17 bases. In germline, CDR1 is LNHNV, CDR2 YYDKDF (reference sequence). The CDR3 DNA is TGTGCCACCAGCAGAGGGACAACAGGGATGGGTAATCAGCCCCAGCATTTT. As protein: CATSRGTTGMGNQPQHF.

The chain uses TRBV30 and TRBJ1-1; D ambiguous. The V and J ends lost 0 bases and 5 bases respectively, with 16 bases between them. Germline CDR1 reads GTSNPN; CDR2 reads SVGIG (reference sequence). The CDR3 runs 15 residues. The DNA for the CDR3 is TGTGCCTGGAGTGTACTAAGAGGGAGGGTGACTGAAGCTTTCTTT. This sequence encodes CAWSVLRGRVTEAFF. The variable domain in full, completed from reference TRBV30 and TRBJ1-1, reads SQTIHQWPATLVQPVGSPLSLECTVEGTSNPNLYWYRQAAGRGLQLLFYSVGIGQISSEVPQNLSASRPQDRQFILSSKKLLLSDSGFYLCAWSVLRGRVTEAFFGQGTRLTVV.

This chain links TRBV15 with TRBJ1-1; D is undetermined. The CDR3 covers 13 residues. The germline V gene encodes CDR1 LNHNV and CDR2 YYDKDF (reference sequence). V was trimmed by 8 bases and J by 1 base, leaving 11 bases between them. CDR3 DNA sequence: TGTGCCACCTCGTCGGCAGCGAACACTGAAGCTTTCTTT. Its translation is CATSSAANTEAFF. Together with reference TRBV15 and TRBJ1-1, the CDR3 gives the full variable domain: DAMVIQNPRYQVTQFGKPVTLSCSQTLNHNVMYWYQQKSSQAPKLLFHYYDKDFNNEADTPDNFQSRRPNTSFCFLDIRSPGLGDTAMYLCATSSAANTEAFFGQGTRLTVV.

The chain couples TRBV27 to TRBJ1-4, with D maybe TRBD1 (6 bases). This CDR3 contains 16 residues. Germline CDR1 reads MNHEY; CDR2 reads SMNVEV (reference sequence). The V end was cut by 2 bases, the J end by 4 bases, with 14 bases between. CDR3 region: CASSLRAGTLNEKLFF. In DNA form, the CDR3 reads TGTGCCAGCAGTTTACGGGCCGGGACACTTAATGAAAAACTGTTTTTT.

The chain is built from TRBV5-1 and TRBJ2-3; a weak D match, TRBD1 (5 bases). Trimming pared 4 bases from V and 7 bases from J, leaving 16 bases between. The germline gives CDR1 SGHRS, CDR2 YFSETQ. This CDR3 has 14 amino acids. In nucleotides, the CDR3 is TGCGCCAGCAGCGCAGGGATCCTAAGGAATACGCAGTATTTT. The encoded protein is CASSAGILRNTQYF.

This clone came up a few times. J is TRBJ1-5 and V is TRBV20-1; perhaps TRBD1 as D (5 bases). The CDR3 spans 11 residues. Germline V CDR1 and CDR2: DFQATT, SNEGSKA (reference sequence). Deletions cut 6 bases from V and 9 bases from J, with 12 bases between. The CDR3 loop is CSAGDFAPQHF. The DNA of the CDR3 is TGCAGTGCCGGGGACTTTGCGCCCCAGCATTTT.

In regard to this clone: The sample contains more than one DNA sequence encoding this CDR3. The rearrangement links TRBV28 to TRBJ1-1; no clear D gene. Germline assignment: CDR1 MDHEN and CDR2 SYDVKM. The CDR3 extends over 11 amino acids. The V end lost 6 bases, the J end lost 0 bases, and 2 bases lay between the germline ends. CDR3 nucleotides: TGTGCCAGCAGGTTGAACACTGAAGCTTTCTTT. Translation: CASRLNTEAFF.

This clone was counted a few times. The V gene is TRBV29-1, the J gene TRBJ1-1; perhaps TRBD1 as D (5 bases). CDR3 size: 13 residues. Trimming left V 6 bases short and J 8 bases short, with 19 bases between. CDR1 and CDR2 (germline): SQVTM, ANQGSEA. The CDR3 DNA reads as TGCAGCGTGGGACCGGGCCCCGGTAGAGAAGCTTTCTTT. It encodes CSVGPGPGREAFF.

This clone was picked up a small number of times. The V gene is TRBV13, the J gene TRBJ2-3; 7 positions match TRBD2. Looked up from germline, CDR1 is PRHDT and CDR2 is FYEKMQ (reference sequence). The CDR3 loop spans 14 amino acids. Trimming removed 5 bases from V and 4 bases from J; junction bases left unmatched: 6. This CDR3 reads CASSDRDYPDTQYF. For the CDR3, the DNA is TGTGCCAGCAGCGACCGGGACTACCCAGATACGCAGTATTTT.

The chain recombines TRBV28 with TRBJ2-1, with 10 bases matching TRBD2. V shed 8 bases, J shed 3 bases, and the junction held 7 bases outside the gene matches. CDR1 and CDR2 from the germline V gene are MDHEN and SYDVKM. The CDR3 spans 15 residues. The CDR3 DNA follows: TGTGCCAGCCTACAGCGGGAGGGCCTCTACAATGAGCAGTTCTTC. Protein sequence: CASLQREGLYNEQFF. The full variable domain, its missing parts supplied by reference TRBV28 and TRBJ2-1, is DVKVTQSSRYLVKRTGEKVFLECVQDMDHENMFWYRQDPGLGLRLIYFSYDVKMKEKGDIPEGYSVSREKKERFSLILESASTNQTSMYLCASLQREGLYNEQFFGPGTRLTVL.

This clone has just a few counts. The genes are TRBV15 and TRBJ1-1; D not certain. Germline V lookup: CDR1 LNHNV, CDR2 YYDKDF (reference sequence). This CDR3 has 16 residues. V shed 3 bases and J shed 1 base, with 15 bases lying between them. The CDR3 reads CATSRAGGIRNTEAFF. CDR3 in DNA: TGTGCCACCAGCAGGGCGGGAGGTATAAGGAACACTGAAGCTTTCTTT.

The chain couples TRBV20-1 to TRBJ2-5; possibly TRBD1 for D (6 bases). V was trimmed by 7 bases and J by 4 bases, leaving 10 bases between them. The CDR3 spans 11 residues. Germline values: CDR1 DFQATT, CDR2 SNEGSKA (reference sequence). CDR3 loop: CSGGRGETQYF. The DNA of the CDR3 is TGCAGTGGGGGGCGCGGAGAGACCCAGTACTTC.

The sample holds a few counts of this clone. The rearrangement links TRBV4-3 to TRBJ1-1; perhaps TRBD1 as D (5 bases). Trimming cost V 0 bases and J 1 base, with 9 bases left between them. Germline CDR1 and CDR2: LGHNA and YSLEER. This CDR3 spans 15 amino acids. The CDR3: CASSQDPQGNTEAFF. CDR3 coding DNA: TGCGCCAGCAGCCAAGATCCTCAGGGGAACACTGAAGCTTTCTTT.

This clone has only a few counts. This chain uses TRBV14 with TRBJ2-6; D ambiguous. Trimming stripped 1 base from V and 0 bases from J, with 7 bases between. This CDR3 spans 16 amino acids. Germline loops: CDR1 SGHDN, CDR2 FVKESK. CDR3 protein: CASSQARYSGANVLTF. The CDR3 nucleotides read TGTGCCAGCAGCCAAGCGCGATACTCTGGGGCCAACGTCCTGACTTTC.

The J gene is TRBJ1-4, the V gene TRBV28; D possibly corresponds to TRBD1 (5 bases). This CDR3 has 13 residues. Trimming pared 6 bases from V and 7 bases from J, leaving 12 bases between. The germline V gene encodes CDR1 MDHEN and CDR2 SYDVKM. The CDR3 DNA reads as TGTGCCAGCAGCCGGGGGTACGGTGAAAAACTGTTTTTT. Amino acid sequence: CASSRGYGEKLFF. Supplemented by reference TRBV28 and TRBJ1-4, the full variable domain reads DVKVTQSSRYLVKRTGEKVFLECVQDMDHENMFWYRQDPGLGLRLIYFSYDVKMKEKGDIPEGYSVSREKKERFSLILESASTNQTSMYLCASSRGYGEKLFFGSGTQLSVL.

The V gene is TRBV27, the J gene TRBJ2-5, with D perhaps matching TRBD2 (7 bases). V was shortened by 0 bases and J by 4 bases, with 12 bases between the two germline ends. Germline loops: CDR1 MNHEY, CDR2 SMNVEV (reference sequence). The CDR3 loop spans 15 amino acids. The CDR3 reads CASSLSRGLGETQYF. CDR3 DNA sequence: TGTGCCAGCAGTTTATCGCGGGGGCTGGGAGAGACCCAGTACTTC.

The rearrangement uses TRBV5-4 and TRBJ2-3; unclear D gene. CDR3 size: 13 residues. Germline loops: CDR1 SGHNT, CDR2 YYREEE (reference sequence). The ends were cut back, 2 bases at V and 13 bases at J, with 17 bases in the middle. This CDR3 reads CASSLTAQEREYF. CDR3 bases: TGTGCCAGCAGCTTAACAGCCCAAGAAAGGGAGTATTTT.

This clone was seen a few times. The chain couples TRBV5-1 to TRBJ2-1; 8 nucleotides line up with TRBD2. Germline CDR1 reads SGHRS; CDR2 reads YFSETQ. The CDR3 covers 15 residues. Trimming cost V 4 bases and J 6 bases; bases outside gene matches: 9. DNA for the CDR3: TGCGCCAGCAGCATGGGAGCGGGAGTCGTCAATGAGCAGTTCTTC. It encodes CASSMGAGVVNEQFF.

CDR3 DNA sequence: TGTGCCGGGGACTTTGGACAAACGAGAGTAAATGGCTACACCTTC. Its protein product is CAGDFGQTRVNGYTF. V gene TRBV30 combines with J gene TRBJ1-2; perhaps TRBD1 as D (5 bases). Trimming left V 8 bases short and J 6 bases short, with 25 bases between. From germline, CDR1 is GTSNPN and CDR2 SVGIG (reference sequence). This CDR3 is built from 15 residues. The whole variable domain, remainder taken from reference TRBV30 and TRBJ1-2, is SQTIHQWPATLVQPVGSPLSLECTVEGTSNPNLYWYRQAAGRGLQLLFYSVGIGQISSEVPQNLSASRPQDRQFILSSKKLLLSDSGFYLCAGDFGQTRVNGYTFGSGTRLTVV.

The chain recombines TRBV9 with TRBJ2-3; 12 nucleotides agree with TRBD2. With V trimmed by 4 bases and J by 1 base, 4 bases remained unmatched. The length of the CDR3 is 16 residues. Germline V gives CDR1 SGDLS, CDR2 YYNGEE. The CDR3, as DNA: TGTGCCAGCAGCTTCCGGACTAGCGGGGGCACAGATACGCAGTATTTT. Its protein is CASSFRTSGGTDTQYF.

The rearrangement uses TRBV6-5 and TRBJ1-1; the D gene is possibly TRBD1 (5 bases). V was shortened by 4 bases and J by 2 bases, with 8 bases between the two germline ends. Germline V gene data show CDR1 as MNHEY and CDR2 as SVGAGI. The CDR3 covers 13 residues. The CDR3 sequence is CASSSGHNTEAFF. CDR3 DNA sequence: TGTGCCAGCAGTTCTGGACACAACACTGAAGCTTTCTTT.

The chain recombines TRBV27 with TRBJ1-2; D unresolved. Trimming removed 3 bases from V and 2 bases from J, with 10 bases in between. Germline V gene sequence: CDR1 MNHEY, CDR2 SMNVEV (reference sequence). The CDR3 spans 14 residues. The CDR3 nucleotides read TGTGCCAGCAGTTTTTCGCGGACGAACTATGGCTACACCTTC. Its protein is CASSFSRTNYGYTF.

The chain joins TRBV27 to TRBJ1-4; D is possibly TRBD1 (5 bases). V lost 3 bases and J lost 8, with 25 bases in between. CDR1 and CDR2 from the germline V gene are MNHEY and SMNVEV (reference sequence). The CDR3 covers 18 residues. This CDR3 reads CASSFSGSLGRDYEKLFF. The DNA for the CDR3 is TGTGCCAGCAGTTTTTCGGGATCCCTGGGCAGGGATTACGAAAAACTGTTTTTT.

This clone was observed a few times. V and J are TRBV6-5 and TRBJ2-3, with D possibly matching TRBD2 (6 bases). V dropped 7 bases and J dropped 2 bases, with 10 bases sitting between them. This CDR3 region has 13 residues. Per germline, CDR1 MNHEY and CDR2 SVGAGI. CDR3 region: CASMRGDTDTQYF. The DNA for the CDR3 is TGTGCCAGCATGCGGGGAGACACAGATACGCAGTATTTT.

This chain joins TRBV10-3 and TRBJ2-7; the match to TRBD2 covers 13 bases. This CDR3 has 15 residues. Trimming took 5 bases from V and 0 from J; bases not matched to a gene: 1. From germline, CDR1 is ENHRY and CDR2 SYGVKD. CDR3 coding DNA: TGTGCCATCAGTTGGACTAGCGGGAGCTCCTACGAGCAGTACTTC. This sequence encodes CAISWTSGSSYEQYF.

The V and J genes are TRBV7-9 and TRBJ1-4, with 12 nucleotides matching TRBD1. CDR1 and CDR2 (germline): SEHNR, FQNEAQ (reference sequence). The junction had 11 bases not matched to a gene; V was cut back by 1 base and J by 8 bases. CDR3 length: 18 residues. CDR3 sequence: CASSLGAGTGGISEKLFF. CDR3 in DNA: TGTGCCAGCAGCTTAGGGGCTGGGACAGGGGGCATTTCGGAAAAACTGTTTTTT.